This entry features one T cell receptor beta chain sequence. It lacks a known antigen. Base qualities were left out, and no much larger clone turns up one base away. The V end loses 7 bases and the J end loses 1 base, and a stretch of 11 bases separates them. CDR1 and CDR2 were assigned from the germline V gene as SQVTM and ANQGSEA. The CDR3 measures 13 amino acids from cysteine to phenylalanine. The DNA shown is the 39-base CDR3, in frame from base 1. The data were taken from a study of blood T cell repertoires in COVID-19 (dated by TCRdb to 2018 to 2020). In terms of the full investigation: Samples covering the acute and convalescent phases of COVID-19 were provided by collaborators in the United States, Italy and Spain. The material from the prospective study consisted of cDNA or gDNA derived from T cells, B-cell-depleted T cells, or PBMCs. Deeply sampled blood TCRbeta repertoires from subjects exposed to, actively infected with, or recovered from COVID-19 were included in the dataset. The repertoires were released in a freely available public database meant as a resource for research on the immune response to SARS-CoV-2. The samples were drawn from two sources: the first 160 participants of the ongoing ImmuneRACE study, and 1,000 to 1,500 subjects contributed by 6 global collaborators. The sample metadata nearly always contained a de-identified subject ID, COVID-19 status, age in years and sex. HLA class I and class II types, where available, came from metadata supplied by the sample provider rather than from assay-based typing.

In Seattle, one collaborating source enrolled patients while the infection was active and tracked those patients longitudinally over the course of disease. Whole blood was collected in K2EDTA tubes by collaborating institutions according to the institutions' own protocols. For TCRbeta analysis, collaborator samples were shipped as frozen whole blood, as isolated PBMCs, or as DNA extracted from either sample type. TCRbeta CDR3 regions were amplified from genomic DNA by means of the immunoSEQ Assay, a bias-controlled multiplex PCR. The original pipeline was this. Nucleated cell counts per sample were estimated from amplification of reference gene primers within the assay. Sequence reads were collapsed and filtered to measure the absolute abundance of every unique TCRbeta CDR3 rearrangement. For each sample, productive Simpson clonality was calculated as the square root of Simpson's diversity index across productive rearrangements. Sourced from immuneACCESS, this table was stored by TCRdb with only in-frame sequences that have V and J called. A share of the clones is absent; for the studies checked, an unresolved V gene accounts for under half, and the remainder has no known explanation. The V and J calls and clone size come from that table; D and trimming were worked out from the DNA. This sample holds about 180,000 clones; around 80% were observed only once. 10% to 15% of the sample comes from the top ten.

Study-wide findings and limitations: The amount of clinical and demographic metadata varied by source and participant and was provided uncurated.

This clonotype was obtained from a woman of 80 years or more with COVID-19, enrolled during active disease. The sequenced sample was peripheral blood. This sequence uses TRBV29-1 and TRBJ2-1; the D region possibly corresponds to TRBD1 (5 bases align). The sequence in DNA is TGCAGCGGAGAGACAGTTTCCTACAATGAGCAGTTCTTC. Its translation is CSGETVSYNEQFF.